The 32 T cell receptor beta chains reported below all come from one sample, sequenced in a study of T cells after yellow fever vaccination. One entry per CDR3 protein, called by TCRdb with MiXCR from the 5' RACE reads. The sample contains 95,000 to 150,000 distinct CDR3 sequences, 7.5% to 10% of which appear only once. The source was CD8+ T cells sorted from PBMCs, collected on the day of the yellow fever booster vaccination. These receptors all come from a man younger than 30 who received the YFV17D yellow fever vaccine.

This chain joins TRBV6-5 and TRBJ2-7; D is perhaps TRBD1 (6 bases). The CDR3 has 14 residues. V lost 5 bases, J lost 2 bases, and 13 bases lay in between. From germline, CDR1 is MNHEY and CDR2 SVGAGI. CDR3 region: CASSPATGTYEQYF. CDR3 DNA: TGTGCCAGCAGTCCCGCGACAGGTACCTACGAGCAGTACTTC.

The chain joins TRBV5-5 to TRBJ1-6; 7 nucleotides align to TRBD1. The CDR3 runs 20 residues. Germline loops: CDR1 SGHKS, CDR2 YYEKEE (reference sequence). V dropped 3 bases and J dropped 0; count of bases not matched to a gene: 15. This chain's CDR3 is CASSSVGQELLSSYNSPLHF. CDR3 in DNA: TGTGCCAGCAGCTCAGTTGGACAGGAACTCTTGAGCTCCTATAATTCACCCCTCCACTTT.

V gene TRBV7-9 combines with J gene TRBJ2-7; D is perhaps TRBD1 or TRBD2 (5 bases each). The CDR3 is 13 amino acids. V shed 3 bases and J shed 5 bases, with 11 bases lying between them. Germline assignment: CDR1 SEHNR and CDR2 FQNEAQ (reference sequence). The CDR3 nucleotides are TGTGCCAGCAGCTTCTCTGGGGGAGACGAGCAGTACGTC. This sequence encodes CASSFSGGDEQYV.

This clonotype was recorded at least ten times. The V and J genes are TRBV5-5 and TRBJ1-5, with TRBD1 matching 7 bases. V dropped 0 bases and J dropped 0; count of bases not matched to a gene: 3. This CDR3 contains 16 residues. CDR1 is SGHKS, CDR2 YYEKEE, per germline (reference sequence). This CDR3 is CASSLGTGYSNQPQHF. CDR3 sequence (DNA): TGTGCCAGCAGCTTGGGGACAGGCTATAGCAATCAGCCCCAGCATTTT. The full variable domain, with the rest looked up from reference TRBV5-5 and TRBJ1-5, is DAGVTQSPTHLIKTRGQQVTLRCSPISGHKSVSWYQQVLGQGPQFIFQYYEKEERGRGNFPDRFSARQFPNYSSELNVNALLLGDSALYLCASSLGTGYSNQPQHFGDGTRLSIL.

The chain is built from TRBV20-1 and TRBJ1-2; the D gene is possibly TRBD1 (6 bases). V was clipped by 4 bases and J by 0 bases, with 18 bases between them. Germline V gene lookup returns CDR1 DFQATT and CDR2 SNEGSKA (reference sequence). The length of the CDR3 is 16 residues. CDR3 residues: CSANIQGTLANYGYTF. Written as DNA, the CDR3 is TGCAGTGCTAACATCCAAGGGACACTCGCTAACTATGGCTACACCTTC.

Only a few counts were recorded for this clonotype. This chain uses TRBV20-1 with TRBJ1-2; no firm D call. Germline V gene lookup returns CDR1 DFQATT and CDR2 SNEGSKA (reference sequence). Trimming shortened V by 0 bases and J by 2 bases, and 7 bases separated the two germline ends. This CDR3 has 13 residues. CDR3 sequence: CSAREVGNYGYTF. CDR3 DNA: TGCAGTGCTAGAGAAGTTGGCAACTATGGCTACACCTTC.

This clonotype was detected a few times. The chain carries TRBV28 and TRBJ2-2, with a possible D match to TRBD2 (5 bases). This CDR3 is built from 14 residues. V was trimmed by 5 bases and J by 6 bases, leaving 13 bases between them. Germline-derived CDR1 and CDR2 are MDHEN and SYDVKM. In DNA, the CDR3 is TGTGCCAGCAGTCCATCGTACGGGGCCGGGGAGCTGTTTTTT. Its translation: CASSPSYGAGELFF.

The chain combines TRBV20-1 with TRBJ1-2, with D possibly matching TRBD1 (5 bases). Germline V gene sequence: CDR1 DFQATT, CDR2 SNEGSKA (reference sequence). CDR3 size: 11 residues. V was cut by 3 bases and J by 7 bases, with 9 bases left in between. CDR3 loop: CSARQGFGYTF. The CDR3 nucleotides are TGCAGTGCTAGGCAGGGCTTTGGCTACACCTTC.

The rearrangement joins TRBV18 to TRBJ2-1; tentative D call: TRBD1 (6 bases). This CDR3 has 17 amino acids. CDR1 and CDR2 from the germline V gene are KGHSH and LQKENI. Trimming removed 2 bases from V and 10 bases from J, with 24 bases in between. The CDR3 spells CASSPFPQSRSRGEQFF. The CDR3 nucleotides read TGTGCCAGCTCACCATTCCCGCAGTCCAGGTCGAGGGGGGAGCAGTTCTTC.

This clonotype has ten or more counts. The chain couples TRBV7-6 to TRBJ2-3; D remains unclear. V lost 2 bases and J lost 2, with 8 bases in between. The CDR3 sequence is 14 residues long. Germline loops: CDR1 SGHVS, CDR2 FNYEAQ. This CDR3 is CASSLTGPTDTQYF. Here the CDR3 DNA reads TGTGCCAGCAGCTTAACCGGTCCCACAGATACGCAGTATTTT.

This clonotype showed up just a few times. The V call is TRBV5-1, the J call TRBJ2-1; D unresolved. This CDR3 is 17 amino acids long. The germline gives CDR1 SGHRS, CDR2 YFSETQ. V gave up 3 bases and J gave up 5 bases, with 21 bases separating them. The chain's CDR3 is CASSYALGITGHNEQFF. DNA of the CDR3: TGCGCCAGCAGCTACGCCCTAGGGATCACCGGCCACAATGAGCAGTTCTTC. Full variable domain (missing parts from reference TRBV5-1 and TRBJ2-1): KAGVTQTPRYLIKTRGQQVTLSCSPISGHRSVSWYQQTPGQGLQFLFEYFSETQRNKGNFPGRFSGRQFSNSRSEMNVSTLELGDSALYLCASSYALGITGHNEQFFGPGTRLTVL.

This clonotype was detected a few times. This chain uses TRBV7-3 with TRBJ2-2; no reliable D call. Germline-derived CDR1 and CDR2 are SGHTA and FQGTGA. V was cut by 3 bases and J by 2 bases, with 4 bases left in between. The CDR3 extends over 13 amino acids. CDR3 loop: CASSLDNTGELFF. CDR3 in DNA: TGTGCCAGCAGCTTGGATAACACCGGGGAGCTGTTTTTT.

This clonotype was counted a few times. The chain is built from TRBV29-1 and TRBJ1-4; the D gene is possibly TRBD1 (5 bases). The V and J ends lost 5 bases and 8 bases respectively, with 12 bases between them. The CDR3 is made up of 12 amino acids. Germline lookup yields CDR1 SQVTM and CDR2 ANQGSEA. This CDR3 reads CSVLTGGEKLFF. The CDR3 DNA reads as TGCAGCGTTTTGACCGGGGGGGAAAAACTGTTTTTT.

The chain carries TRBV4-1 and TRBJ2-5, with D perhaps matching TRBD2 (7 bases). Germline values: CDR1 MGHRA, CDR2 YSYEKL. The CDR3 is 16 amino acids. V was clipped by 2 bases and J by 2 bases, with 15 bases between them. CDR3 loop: CASSQSGGGVQETQYF. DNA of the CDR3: TGCGCCAGCAGCCAATCCGGAGGGGGGGTACAAGAGACCCAGTACTTC.

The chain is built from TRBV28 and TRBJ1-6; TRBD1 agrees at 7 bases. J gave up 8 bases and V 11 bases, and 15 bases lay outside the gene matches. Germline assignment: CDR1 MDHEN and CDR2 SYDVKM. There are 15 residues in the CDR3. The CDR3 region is CAVDQQGGRYSPLHF. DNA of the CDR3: TGTGCCGTAGATCAACAAGGGGGCAGGTATTCACCCCTCCACTTT.

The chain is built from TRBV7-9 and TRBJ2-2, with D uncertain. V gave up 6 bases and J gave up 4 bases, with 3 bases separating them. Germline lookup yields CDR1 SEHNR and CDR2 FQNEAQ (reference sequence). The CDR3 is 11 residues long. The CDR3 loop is CASRTTGELFF. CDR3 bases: TGTGCCAGCAGAACCACCGGGGAGCTGTTTTTT.

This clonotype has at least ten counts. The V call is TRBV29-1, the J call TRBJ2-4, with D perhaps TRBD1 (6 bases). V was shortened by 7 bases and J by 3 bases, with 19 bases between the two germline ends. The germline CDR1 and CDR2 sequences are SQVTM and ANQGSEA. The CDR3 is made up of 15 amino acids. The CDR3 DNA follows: TGCAGCGCCGCCAGGGGCTCGGAAGGCAAAAACATTCAGTACTTC. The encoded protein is CSAARGSEGKNIQYF.

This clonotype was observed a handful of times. The CDR3 bases are TGTGCCAGCAGCTTGAGCCCGGGAGAGACCCAGTACTTC. Translated, it gives CASSLSPGETQYF. This chain links TRBV5-5 with TRBJ2-5; D ambiguous. Germline V lookup: CDR1 SGHKS, CDR2 YYEKEE (reference sequence). V was pared by 1 base and J by 4 bases, with 8 bases between. This CDR3 is 13 amino acids long.

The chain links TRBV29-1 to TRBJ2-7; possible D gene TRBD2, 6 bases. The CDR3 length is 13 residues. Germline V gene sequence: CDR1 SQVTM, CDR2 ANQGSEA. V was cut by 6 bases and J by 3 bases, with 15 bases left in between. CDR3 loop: CSVGEDSVYEQYF. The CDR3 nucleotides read TGCAGCGTGGGGGAGGATAGTGTCTACGAGCAGTACTTC.

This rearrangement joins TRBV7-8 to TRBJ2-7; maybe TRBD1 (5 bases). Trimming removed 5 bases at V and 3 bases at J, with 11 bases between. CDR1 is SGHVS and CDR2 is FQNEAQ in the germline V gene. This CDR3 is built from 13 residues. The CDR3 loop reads CASSLRVDYEQYV. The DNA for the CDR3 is TGTGCCAGCAGCCTCAGGGTTGACTACGAGCAGTACGTC.

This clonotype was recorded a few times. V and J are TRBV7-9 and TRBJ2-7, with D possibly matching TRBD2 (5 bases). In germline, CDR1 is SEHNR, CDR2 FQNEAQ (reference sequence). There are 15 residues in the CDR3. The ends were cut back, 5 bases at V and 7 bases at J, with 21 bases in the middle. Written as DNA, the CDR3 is TGTGCCAGCAGCCCGCCGATACACTTAGAGGGTGAGCAGTACTTC. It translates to CASSPPIHLEGEQYF. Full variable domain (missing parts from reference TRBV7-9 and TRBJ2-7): DTGVSQNPRHKITKRGQNVTFRCDPISEHNRLYWYRQTLGQGPEFLTYFQNEAQLEKSRLLSDRFSAERPKGSFSTLEIQRTEQGDSAMYLCASSPPIHLEGEQYFGPGTRLTVT.

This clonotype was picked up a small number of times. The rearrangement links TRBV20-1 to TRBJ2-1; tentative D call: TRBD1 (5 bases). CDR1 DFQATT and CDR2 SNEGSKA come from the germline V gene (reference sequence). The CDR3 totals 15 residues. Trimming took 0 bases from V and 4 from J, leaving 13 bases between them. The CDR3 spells CSARDLQGWYNEQFF. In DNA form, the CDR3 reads TGCAGTGCTAGAGATCTCCAGGGATGGTACAATGAGCAGTTCTTC.

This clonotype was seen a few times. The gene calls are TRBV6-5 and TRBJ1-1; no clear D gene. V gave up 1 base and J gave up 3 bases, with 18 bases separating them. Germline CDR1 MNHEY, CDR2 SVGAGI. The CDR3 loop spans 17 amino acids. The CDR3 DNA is TGTGCCAGCAGTTACTTGGTGGAAGTCAACCCTCACACTGAAGCTTTCTTT. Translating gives CASSYLVEVNPHTEAFF.

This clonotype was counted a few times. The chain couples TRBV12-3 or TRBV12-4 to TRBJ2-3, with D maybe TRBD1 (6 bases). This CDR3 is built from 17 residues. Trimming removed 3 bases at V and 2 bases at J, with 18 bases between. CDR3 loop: CASSFVAGARNTDTQYF. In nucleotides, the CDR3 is TGTGCCAGCAGTTTCGTTGCAGGGGCCAGGAACACAGATACGCAGTATTTT.

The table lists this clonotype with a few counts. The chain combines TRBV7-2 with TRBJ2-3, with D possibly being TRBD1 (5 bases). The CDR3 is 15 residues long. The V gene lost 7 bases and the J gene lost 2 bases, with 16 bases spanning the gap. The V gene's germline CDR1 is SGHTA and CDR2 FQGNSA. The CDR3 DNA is TGTGCCAGCAAAGATTCAGGGTCGGTCACAGATACGCAGTATTTT. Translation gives CASKDSGSVTDTQYF.

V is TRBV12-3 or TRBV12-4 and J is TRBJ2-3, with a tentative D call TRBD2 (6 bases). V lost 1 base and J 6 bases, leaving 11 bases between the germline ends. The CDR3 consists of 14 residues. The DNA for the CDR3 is TGTGCCAGCAGTTTAGATCCTAGCGATGATACGCAGTATTTT. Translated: CASSLDPSDDTQYF.

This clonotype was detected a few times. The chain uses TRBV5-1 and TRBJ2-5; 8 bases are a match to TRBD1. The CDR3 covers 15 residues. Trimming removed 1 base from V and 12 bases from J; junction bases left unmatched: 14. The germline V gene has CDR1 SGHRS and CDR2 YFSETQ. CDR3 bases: TGCGCCAGCAGCTTGCGCCGGACAGGGCCTAGGCCGGAGTACTTC. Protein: CASSLRRTGPRPEYF.

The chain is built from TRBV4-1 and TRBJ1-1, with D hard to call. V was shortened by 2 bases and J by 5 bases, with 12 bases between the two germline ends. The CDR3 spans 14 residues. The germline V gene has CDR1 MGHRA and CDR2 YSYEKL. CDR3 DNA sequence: TGCGCCAGCAGCCAACCCACCGGGGAAACTGAAGCTTTCTTT. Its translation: CASSQPTGETEAFF.

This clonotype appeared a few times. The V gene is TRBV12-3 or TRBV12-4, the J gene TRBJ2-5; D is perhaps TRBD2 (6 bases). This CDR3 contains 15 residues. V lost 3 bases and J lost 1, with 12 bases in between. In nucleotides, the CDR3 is TGTGCCAGCAGTTTCGGGGAGGAGTCCCAAGAGACCCAGTACTTC. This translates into CASSFGEESQETQYF.

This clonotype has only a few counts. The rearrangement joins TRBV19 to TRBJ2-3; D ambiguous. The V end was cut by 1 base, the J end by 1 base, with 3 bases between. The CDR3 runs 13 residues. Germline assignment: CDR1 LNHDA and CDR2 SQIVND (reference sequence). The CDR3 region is CASSIVGTDTQYF. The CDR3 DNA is TGTGCCAGTAGTATAGTCGGCACAGATACGCAGTATTTT.

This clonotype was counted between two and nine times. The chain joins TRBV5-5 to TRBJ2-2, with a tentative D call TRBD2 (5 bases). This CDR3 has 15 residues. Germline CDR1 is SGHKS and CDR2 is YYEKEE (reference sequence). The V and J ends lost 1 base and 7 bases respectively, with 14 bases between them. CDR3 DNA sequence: TGTGCCAGCAGCTTGAAAGGAGGTGGGAGCGGGGAGCTGTTTTTT. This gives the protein CASSLKGGGSGELFF.

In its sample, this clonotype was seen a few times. The CDR3 is CASRDLTESYEQYF. The CDR3 DNA reads TGTGCCAGCAGAGATCTGACGGAATCCTACGAGCAGTACTTC. The chain uses TRBV2 and TRBJ2-7; no firm D call. Germline CDR1 reads SNHLY; CDR2 reads FYNNEI. This CDR3 is built from 14 residues. V shed 6 bases and J shed 1 base, with 13 bases lying between them.